Each of the 4 T cell receptor beta chains below was sequenced from the same sample in a study of circulating and synovial CD4+ cells in juvenile arthritis. TCRdb's copy holds only in-frame clones and misses some; the assay was immunoSEQ multiplex PCR. This table has around 32,000 clones, 85% to 95% appearing once. The sequencing sample was made of CD4+ T cells from blood. The receptor set was obtained from a human donor with juvenile idiopathic arthritis.

V gene TRBV6-1 combines with J gene TRBJ1-3, with TRBD1 matching over 7 bases. V gave up 3 bases and J gave up 0 bases; unmatched junction bases: 11. Germline V CDR1 and CDR2: MNHNS, SASEGT. The CDR3 runs 18 residues. CDR3: CASSDPPGQSRSGNTIYF. CDR3 sequence (DNA): TGTGCCAGCAGTGACCCCCCGGGACAGAGCCGCTCTGGAAACACCATATATTTT.

V gene TRBV15 combines with J gene TRBJ1-2; D might be TRBD1 (5 bases). Germline-derived CDR1 and CDR2 are LNHNV and YYDKDF (reference sequence). The V end lost 3 bases, the J end lost 2 bases, and 13 bases lay between the germline ends. There are 15 residues in the CDR3. This CDR3 reads CATSSPGEGNYGYTF. CDR3 DNA sequence: TGTGCCACCAGCAGTCCCGGGGAGGGGAACTATGGCTACACCTTC.

V and J are TRBV7-9 and TRBJ2-3, with D perhaps TRBD1 (5 bases). Between the trimmed V and J ends, which lost 0 bases and 6 bases, there was a span of 16 bases. The CDR3 is made up of 16 amino acids. Germline lookup yields CDR1 SEHNR and CDR2 FQNEAQ (reference sequence). DNA for the CDR3: TGTGCCAGCAGCTTAGCCAACCGTGGATCAGGGGATACGCAGTATTTT. Its translation: CASSLANRGSGDTQYF.

The chain couples TRBV28 to TRBJ2-7; 8 bases agree with TRBD2. The CDR3 extends over 17 amino acids. Germline CDR1 is MDHEN and CDR2 is SYDVKM. Trimming cost V 2 bases and J 3 bases; bases outside gene matches: 12. CDR3 nucleotides: TGTGCCAGCAGTTTACGGGGGGGACTGTTTGGACTCTACGAGCAGTACTTC. The encoded protein is CASSLRGGLFGLYEQYF.